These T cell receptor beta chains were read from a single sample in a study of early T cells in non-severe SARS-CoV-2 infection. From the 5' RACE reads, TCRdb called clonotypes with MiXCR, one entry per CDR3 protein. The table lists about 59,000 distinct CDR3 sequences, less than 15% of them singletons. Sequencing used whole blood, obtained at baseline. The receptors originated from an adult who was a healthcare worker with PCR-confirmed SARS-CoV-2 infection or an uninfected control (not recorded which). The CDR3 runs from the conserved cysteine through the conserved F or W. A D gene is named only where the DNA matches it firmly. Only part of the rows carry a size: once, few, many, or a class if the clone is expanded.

cdr3_aa: CASSLLNTQYF
cdr3_nt: TGTGCCAGTAGTCTATTGAATACGCAGTATTTT
d_call: .
v_call: TRBV19
clone_size: .
j_call: TRBJ2-3

cdr3_aa: CSARLRDASPMTPYEQYF
cdr3_nt: TGCAGTGCTAGACTCCGGGACGCATCTCCCATGACCCCTTACGAGCAGTACTTC
d_call: .
v_call: TRBV20-1
clone_size: .
j_call: TRBJ2-7

cdr3_aa: CASRPSGSTDTQYF
cdr3_nt: TGTGCCAGCAGACCTAGCGGGAGCACAGATACGCAGTATTTT
d_call: TRBD2
v_call: TRBV12-3/TRBV12-4
clone_size: .
j_call: TRBJ2-3

cdr3_aa: CASSSDRSSGNTIYF
cdr3_nt: TGTGCCAGCAGCTCCGACAGGTCTTCTGGAAACACCATATATTTT
d_call: .
v_call: TRBV6-5
clone_size: few
j_call: TRBJ1-3

cdr3_aa: CASSLGQAIEAFF
cdr3_nt: TGTGCCAGCAGCTTGGGACAGGCTATTGAAGCTTTCTTT
d_call: .
v_call: TRBV5-5
clone_size: few
j_call: TRBJ1-1

cdr3_aa: CASSLAADTQYF
cdr3_nt: TGTGCCAGCAGCTTAGCCGCAGATACGCAGTATTTT
d_call: .
v_call: TRBV7-8
clone_size: medium-sized
j_call: TRBJ2-3

cdr3_aa: CASSLYYLGSSYNSPLHF
cdr3_nt: TGTGCCAGCAGCTTATATTATCTAGGGAGCTCCTATAATTCACCCCTCCACTTT
d_call: .
v_call: TRBV11-2
clone_size: few
j_call: TRBJ1-6

cdr3_aa: CASSQEGGTEAFF
cdr3_nt: TGTGCCAGCAGCCAGGAGGGGGGCACTGAAGCTTTCTTT
d_call: .
v_call: TRBV12-3/TRBV12-4
clone_size: many
j_call: TRBJ1-1

cdr3_aa: CASTSWGTGANQPQHF
cdr3_nt: TGTGCCAGCACCTCATGGGGGACAGGGGCCAATCAGCCCCAGCATTTT
d_call: TRBD1
v_call: TRBV28
clone_size: few
j_call: TRBJ1-5

cdr3_aa: CASSLTLSGTEAFF
cdr3_nt: TGTGCCAGCAGTCTTACACTATCGGGGACTGAAGCTTTCTTT
d_call: .
v_call: TRBV12-3/TRBV12-4
clone_size: .
j_call: TRBJ1-1

cdr3_aa: CSASGGAKETQYF
cdr3_nt: TGCAGTGCTAGCGGGGGGGCGAAAGAGACCCAGTACTTC
d_call: TRBD2
v_call: TRBV20-1
clone_size: large
j_call: TRBJ2-5

cdr3_aa: CASSQERVSTDTQYF
cdr3_nt: TGTGCCAGCAGCCAAGAGCGGGTTAGCACAGATACGCAGTATTTT
d_call: .
v_call: TRBV3-1
clone_size: few
j_call: TRBJ2-3

cdr3_aa: CSARDEKLFF
cdr3_nt: TGCAGTGCTAGAGATGAAAAACTGTTTTTT
d_call: .
v_call: TRBV20-1
clone_size: few
j_call: TRBJ1-4

cdr3_aa: CASSQGGGMSINEQFF
cdr3_nt: TGTGCCAGCAGCCAAGGAGGGGGGATGTCTATCAATGAGCAGTTCTTC
d_call: .
v_call: TRBV3-1
clone_size: .
j_call: TRBJ2-1

cdr3_aa: CSVVASGTYEQYF
cdr3_nt: TGCAGCGTTGTGGCTAGCGGGACGTACGAGCAGTACTTC
d_call: TRBD2
v_call: TRBV29-1
clone_size: .
j_call: TRBJ2-7

cdr3_aa: CASTSQGGRKAYEQYF
cdr3_nt: TGTGCCAGCACATCACAGGGGGGCAGGAAGGCTTACGAGCAGTACTTC
d_call: TRBD1
v_call: TRBV12-3/TRBV12-4
clone_size: .
j_call: TRBJ2-7

cdr3_aa: CAWSVPPEGPYNEQFF
cdr3_nt: TGTGCCTGGAGTGTCCCGCCGGAGGGCCCCTACAATGAGCAGTTCTTC
d_call: .
v_call: TRBV30
clone_size: .
j_call: TRBJ2-1

cdr3_aa: CASSAPPGELFF
cdr3_nt: TGTGCCAGCAGCGCCCCCCCGGGGGAGCTGTTTTTT
d_call: .
v_call: TRBV9
clone_size: many
j_call: TRBJ2-2

cdr3_aa: CASSELRSSYEQYF
cdr3_nt: TGTGCCAGCAGTGAACTTCGCAGCTCCTACGAGCAGTACTTC
d_call: .
v_call: TRBV6-1
clone_size: .
j_call: TRBJ2-7

cdr3_aa: CASSYSTGTYEQYF
cdr3_nt: TGCGCCAGCAGCTACTCGACAGGGACGTACGAGCAGTACTTC
d_call: TRBD1
v_call: TRBV5-1
clone_size: .
j_call: TRBJ2-7

cdr3_aa: CASGLLEVGQPNEQFF
cdr3_nt: TGTGCCAGCGGACTATTGGAAGTGGGACAGCCCAATGAGCAGTTCTTC
d_call: .
v_call: TRBV28
clone_size: few
j_call: TRBJ2-1

cdr3_aa: CASTLGFEQYF
cdr3_nt: TGTGCCAGCACATTGGGTTTCGAGCAGTACTTC
d_call: .
v_call: TRBV6-2/TRBV6-3
clone_size: few
j_call: TRBJ2-7

cdr3_aa: CASSLRTGGLNTEAFF
cdr3_nt: TGTGCCAGCAGTTTACGGACAGGGGGTCTGAACACTGAAGCTTTCTTT
d_call: TRBD1
v_call: TRBV28
clone_size: many
j_call: TRBJ1-1

cdr3_aa: CASSPYREANSPLHF
cdr3_nt: TGTGCCAGCAGCCCGTACAGGGAGGCAAATTCACCCCTCCACTTT
d_call: .
v_call: TRBV9
clone_size: .
j_call: TRBJ1-6

cdr3_aa: CASSLLGGKDSPLHF
cdr3_nt: TGCGCCAGCAGCTTGCTGGGTGGGAAAGATTCACCCCTCCACTTT
d_call: .
v_call: TRBV5-1
clone_size: few
j_call: TRBJ1-6

cdr3_aa: CASSITGERDSPLHF
cdr3_nt: TGTGCCAGCAGCATTACAGGGGAAAGGGATTCACCCCTCCACTTT
d_call: TRBD1
v_call: TRBV7-9
clone_size: .
j_call: TRBJ1-6

cdr3_aa: CASSWTPGRKTDTQYF
cdr3_nt: TGTGCCAGCAGCTGGACCCCGGGGCGCAAAACAGATACGCAGTATTTT
d_call: .
v_call: TRBV6-5
clone_size: .
j_call: TRBJ2-3

cdr3_aa: CASSEEGAPGTDTQYF
cdr3_nt: TGTGCCAGCAGCGAGGAGGGGGCGCCGGGCACAGATACGCAGTATTTT
d_call: .
v_call: TRBV2
clone_size: few
j_call: TRBJ2-3

cdr3_aa: CSAIGQGVFNSPLHF
cdr3_nt: TGCAGTGCGATCGGACAGGGCGTTTTTAATTCACCCCTCCACTTT
d_call: TRBD1
v_call: TRBV20-1
clone_size: few
j_call: TRBJ1-6

cdr3_aa: CASSPSPAETQYF
cdr3_nt: TGTGCCAGCAGCCCATCCCCGGCGGAGACCCAGTACTTC
d_call: .
v_call: TRBV7-2
clone_size: .
j_call: TRBJ2-5

cdr3_aa: CASSMWRQGDSLAEAFF
cdr3_nt: TGTGCCAGTAGTATGTGGCGGCAGGGGGACAGTCTCGCTGAAGCTTTCTTT
d_call: TRBD1
v_call: TRBV19
clone_size: few
j_call: TRBJ1-1

cdr3_aa: CASSPSNAVSGNTIYF
cdr3_nt: TGTGCCAGCAGTCCCTCAAACGCGGTCTCTGGAAACACCATATATTTT
d_call: .
v_call: TRBV12-3/TRBV12-4
clone_size: few
j_call: TRBJ1-3

cdr3_aa: CASSNRDRGHEQYF
cdr3_nt: TGTGCCAGCAGCAACCGGGACAGGGGGCACGAGCAGTACTTC
d_call: TRBD1
v_call: TRBV7-9
clone_size: few
j_call: TRBJ2-7

cdr3_aa: CASSLRTSGQETQYF
cdr3_nt: TGTGCCAGCAGCCTTCGGACTAGCGGCCAAGAGACCCAGTACTTC
d_call: TRBD2
v_call: TRBV3-1
clone_size: .
j_call: TRBJ2-5

cdr3_aa: CASSRQTANEKLFF
cdr3_nt: TGTGCCAGCAGCCGACAGACGGCTAATGAAAAACTGTTTTTT
d_call: .
v_call: TRBV6-6
clone_size: few
j_call: TRBJ1-4

cdr3_aa: CASSATTSPSRVNEQFF
cdr3_nt: TGTGCCAGCAGCGCGACCACTAGCCCCTCTAGGGTGAATGAGCAGTTCTTC
d_call: .
v_call: TRBV7-3
clone_size: .
j_call: TRBJ2-1

cdr3_aa: CASSMGQTNTGELFF
cdr3_nt: TGTGCCAGCAGCATGGGACAGACGAACACCGGGGAGCTGTTTTTT
d_call: TRBD1
v_call: TRBV2
clone_size: .
j_call: TRBJ2-2

cdr3_aa: CASSRQGLYEQYF
cdr3_nt: TGTGCCAGCAGTCGACAGGGGTTATACGAGCAGTACTTC
d_call: TRBD1
v_call: TRBV27
clone_size: .
j_call: TRBJ2-7

cdr3_aa: CASSDGTGSNQPQHF
cdr3_nt: TGTGCCAGCAGCGACGGGACAGGCAGCAATCAGCCCCAGCATTTT
d_call: TRBD1
v_call: TRBV7-9
clone_size: .
j_call: TRBJ1-5

cdr3_aa: CASSLIGGAGEQYF
cdr3_nt: TGTGCCAGCAGCTTAATTGGGGGGGCAGGCGAGCAGTACTTC
d_call: .
v_call: TRBV7-2
clone_size: many
j_call: TRBJ2-7

cdr3_aa: CASSKEDRVFPSGYTF
cdr3_nt: TGTGCCAGCAGCAAAGAGGACAGGGTTTTTCCCTCTGGCTACACCTTC
d_call: .
v_call: TRBV21-1
clone_size: few
j_call: TRBJ1-2

cdr3_aa: CASRAESSPSGPTQYF
cdr3_nt: TGTGCCAGCAGAGCCGAAAGCAGTCCCTCGGGCCCTACGCAGTATTTT
d_call: .
v_call: TRBV2
clone_size: few
j_call: TRBJ2-3

cdr3_aa: CASSLRVGRANTEAFF
cdr3_nt: TGTGCCAGCAGCTTAAGGGTGGGCAGGGCGAACACTGAAGCTTTCTTT
d_call: .
v_call: TRBV7-2
clone_size: many
j_call: TRBJ1-1

cdr3_aa: CASSGRDSAYEQYF
cdr3_nt: TGTGCCAGCAGTGGCCGGGACAGCGCCTACGAGCAGTACTTC
d_call: TRBD1
v_call: TRBV28
clone_size: few
j_call: TRBJ2-7

cdr3_aa: CAGQTGNNEQFF
cdr3_nt: TGTGCCGGTCAAACAGGGAACAATGAGCAGTTCTTC
d_call: .
v_call: TRBV28
clone_size: once
j_call: TRBJ2-1